This T cell receptor (beta chain) comes out of a study of regulatory T cells in long-lasting Graves disease. With iRepertoire HTBI primers and Arm-PCR of CDR3 regions, TCR beta libraries were built. TCRdb itself ran the multiplex PCR reads through MiXCR, one entry per CDR3 protein. The top ten hold approximately 19% of the sample, which has a few hundred thousand distinct CDR3 sequences, approximately 12% seen once. The CDR3 covers 14 residues. The J segment lost 6 bases and the V segment lost 1 base, leaving 2 bases of the junction unmatched. This clonotype was counted ten times or more. Time point in this sample: newly diagnosed GD, antithyroid drugs for less than 3 months. The TCR library was prepared using RNA isolated from PBMCs. This same sample was also taken into another study, of T cells in Graves' hyperthyroidism and ophthalmopathy. As reported in that work: Patients were excluded because of uncontrolled infection, other autoimmune disease, pregnancy or lactation.

V is TRBV12-3 or TRBV12-4 and J is TRBJ2-1, with 8 nucleotides matching TRBD2. The specimen was peripheral blood mononuclear cells (PBMCs), collected at new diagnosis, from a patient treated with antithyroid drugs. This receptor was identified in a young woman with Graves disease. The CDR3 sequence: CASSLVAGINEQFF. The CDR3 DNA is TGTGCCAGCAGTTTAGTAGCGGGAATCAATGAGCAGTTCTTC.